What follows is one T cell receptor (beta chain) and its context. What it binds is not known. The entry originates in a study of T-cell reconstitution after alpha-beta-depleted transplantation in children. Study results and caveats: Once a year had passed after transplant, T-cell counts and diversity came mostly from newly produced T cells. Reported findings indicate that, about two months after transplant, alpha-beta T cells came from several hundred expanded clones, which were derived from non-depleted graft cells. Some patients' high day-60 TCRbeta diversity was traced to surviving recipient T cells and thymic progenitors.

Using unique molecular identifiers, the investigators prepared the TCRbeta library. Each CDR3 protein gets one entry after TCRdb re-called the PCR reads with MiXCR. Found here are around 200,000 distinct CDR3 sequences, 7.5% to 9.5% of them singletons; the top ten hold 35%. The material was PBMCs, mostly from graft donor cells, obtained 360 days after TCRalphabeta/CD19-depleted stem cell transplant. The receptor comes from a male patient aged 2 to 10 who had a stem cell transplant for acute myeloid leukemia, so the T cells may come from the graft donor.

CDR3 nucleotides: TGTGCCAGCAGCTTAGGATCAGTCTCCTACGAGCAGTACTTC. Amino acids: CASSLGSVSYEQYF. The V gene is TRBV7-2, the J gene TRBJ2-7; D is undetermined. This CDR3 comprises 14 residues. The V end lost 1 base, the J end lost 0 bases, and 7 bases lay between the germline ends. Germline-derived CDR1 and CDR2 are SGHTA and FQGNSA.